Described below is a single T cell receptor (beta chain) sequence and its context. What it recognizes is unknown. This sample includes further DNA sequences coding for the same CDR3. The data stem from a study of OX40 agonist ivuxolimab in advanced cancers. Study background: Ivuxolimab is an agonistic anti-OX40 (CD134) antibody, and patients were treated with it. Study conclusions and caveats: Some nonresponders additionally presented with little normalized T-cell clonal expansion.

Sequencing was performed with immunoSEQ multiplex PCR; in TCRdb, only in-frame clones are kept and a portion is missing. The data hold tens of thousands of clones, with just under 85% observed a single time. CDR1 SGHNT and CDR2 YENEEA come from the germline V gene. This CDR3 contains 13 residues. The V end was cut by 5 bases, the J end by 6 bases, with 10 bases between. The source material was CD4+ or CD8+ T cells sorted from blood, sampled in a trial of the OX40 agonist ivuxolimab. The sequence came from an adult with an advanced solid tumor such as melanoma, head and neck, liver or kidney cancer. This chain links TRBV11-3 with TRBJ1-4; the D is unclear. CDR3 nucleotides: TGTGCCAGCAGCCCCGGACCCGATGAAAAACTGTTTTTT. Translation: CASSPGPDEKLFF.